This T cell receptor (beta chain) was profiled in a study of regulatory T cells in long-lasting Graves disease. In building TCR beta libraries, iRepertoire HTBI primers were used together with Arm-PCR of CDR3 regions. MiXCR, run by TCRdb on the multiplex PCR reads, gives a single entry per CDR3 protein. This table has around 450,000 distinct CDR3 sequences, 20% to 25% appearing once. Germline values: CDR1 GTSNPN, CDR2 SVGIG (reference sequence). This CDR3 contains 14 residues. The V end lost 0 bases, the J end lost 3 bases, and 11 bases lay between the germline ends. Overall study findings and caveats: The study examined only peripheral blood, not thyroid tissue. It was possible that the small sample size reduced accuracy.

Time point given: persistent/refractory GD, antithyroid drugs over 5 years with positive TRAb. Isolated PBMC RNA provided the starting material for the TCR library. Diagnosing Graves' disease relied on the American Thyroid Association guidelines. EDTA tubes received approximately 9.8 milliliters of drawn peripheral blood. To note about this clonotype: The target antigen is unknown.

This receptor was identified in a female donor with Graves disease. Sequenced material: peripheral blood mononuclear cells (PBMCs), taken when the disease was refractory, from a patient treated with antithyroid drugs. The chain joins TRBV30 to TRBJ1-1; D is uncertain. The DNA of the CDR3 is TGTGCCTGGAGTGTAAACTTGAAGGACACTGAAGCTTTCTTT. Its translation is CAWSVNLKDTEAFF.